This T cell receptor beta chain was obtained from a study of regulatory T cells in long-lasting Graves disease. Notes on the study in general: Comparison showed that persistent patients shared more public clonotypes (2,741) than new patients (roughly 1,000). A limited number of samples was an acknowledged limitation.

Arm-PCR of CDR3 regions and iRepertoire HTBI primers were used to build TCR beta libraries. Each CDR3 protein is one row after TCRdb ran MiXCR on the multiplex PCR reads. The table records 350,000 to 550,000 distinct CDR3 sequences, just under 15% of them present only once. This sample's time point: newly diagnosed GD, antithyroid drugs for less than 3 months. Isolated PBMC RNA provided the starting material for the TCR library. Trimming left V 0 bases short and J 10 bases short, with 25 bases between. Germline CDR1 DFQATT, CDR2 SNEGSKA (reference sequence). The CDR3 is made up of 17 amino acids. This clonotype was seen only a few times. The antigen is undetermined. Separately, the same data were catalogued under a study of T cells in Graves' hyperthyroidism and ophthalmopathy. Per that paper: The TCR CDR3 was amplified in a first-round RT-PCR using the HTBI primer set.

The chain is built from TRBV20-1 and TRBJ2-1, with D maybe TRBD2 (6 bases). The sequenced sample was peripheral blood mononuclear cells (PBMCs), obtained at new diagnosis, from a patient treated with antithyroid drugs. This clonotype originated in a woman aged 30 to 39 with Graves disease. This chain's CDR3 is CSARDTGSEGPNPEQFF. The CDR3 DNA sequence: TGCAGTGCTAGAGATACCGGGTCGGAGGGCCCCAACCCGGAGCAGTTCTTC.